The source of this TCR beta chain is a study of shared clonotypes between healthy human individuals. Losses at the gene ends were 4 bases for V and 4 bases for J; bases not matched to a gene: 5. This CDR3 has 16 amino acids. Germline V gives CDR1 MDHEN, CDR2 SYDVKM. TCRdb's table, derived via immunoSEQ multiplex PCR, lists solely in-frame clones and lacks some. The sample yields approximately 2.3 million clones, roughly 93% seen once. Worth noting for this clone: Its antigen is unidentified. In the same sample, other DNA sequences code for this CDR3.

Study observations and caveats: Relative to clonotypes present in all four donors, those not shared had lower generation probabilities. Tissues were not sampled, only blood, and their repertoires likely differ. Compared with memory subsets, naive subsets generally had larger estimated richness.

V usage is TRBV28 and J usage is TRBJ2-1, with 12 bases aligning to TRBD2. Input material: naive CD4+ T cells from PBMCs. Subset given: CD45RA+ positively selected. The receptor was isolated from a young man in good health. Some clones in this sample may be carry-over from other donors' samples. DNA of the CDR3: TGTGCCAGCAGTTCTCCGGGACTAGCGGGTTACAATGAGCAGTTCTTC. As protein: CASSSPGLAGYNEQFF.